Listed below are T cell receptor beta chains from one sample, sequenced in a study of T cell responses to AZD1222 COVID-19 vaccine. Generated by immunoSEQ multiplex PCR, the TCRdb table keeps only in-frame clones and is missing some. Of 95,000 to 150,000 clones listed, approximately 90% were seen once; the top ten hold around 3.3%. The sample was peripheral blood, taken on day 0 of AZD1222 vaccination. Source of these receptors: an adult in good health. CDR3s include the opening cysteine and the closing phenylalanine or tryptophan. D genes are given only for firm matches. Only part of the rows carry a size: once, few, many, or a class if the clone is expanded.

v_call: TRBV24-1; d_call: -; clone_size: -; j_call: TRBJ1-2; cdr3_nt: TGTGCCACCAGTAACAGAGATCGGAACTATGGCTACACCTTC; cdr3_aa: CATSNRDRNYGYTF
v_call: TRBV28; d_call: -; clone_size: -; j_call: TRBJ1-2; cdr3_nt: TGTGCCAGCAGTCCTCAGGGTTACTATGGCTACACCTTC; cdr3_aa: CASSPQGYYGYTF
v_call: TRBV28; d_call: TRBD1; clone_size: -; j_call: TRBJ1-4; cdr3_nt: TGTGCCAGCAGCCTGGCCGGGACAGGGGGTGAAAAACTGTTTTTT; cdr3_aa: CASSLAGTGGEKLFF
v_call: TRBV5-5; d_call: TRBD1; clone_size: -; j_call: TRBJ1-5; cdr3_nt: TGTGCCGGAAGACAGGGGGCTTTTCAGCCCCAGCATTTT; cdr3_aa: CAGRQGAFQPQHF
v_call: TRBV12-3/TRBV12-4; d_call: -; clone_size: -; j_call: TRBJ2-2; cdr3_nt: TGTGCCAGCAGTCTAAACAGGGCCGGGGAGCTGTTTTTT; cdr3_aa: CASSLNRAGELFF
v_call: TRBV6-5; d_call: -; clone_size: once; j_call: TRBJ2-7; cdr3_nt: TGTGCCAGCAGTAGTAAACAGGGTGGCTACGAGCAGTACTTC; cdr3_aa: CASSSKQGGYEQYF
v_call: TRBV4-3; d_call: -; clone_size: -; j_call: TRBJ1-2; cdr3_nt: TGCGCCAGCAGCCATTCGGCAGGGGATAATGGCTACACCTTC; cdr3_aa: CASSHSAGDNGYTF
v_call: TRBV9; d_call: TRBD2; clone_size: -; j_call: TRBJ2-7; cdr3_nt: TGTGCCAGCAGCGTAGGACTAGCCCCCTACGAGCAGTACTTC; cdr3_aa: CASSVGLAPYEQYF
v_call: TRBV6-2/TRBV6-3; d_call: -; clone_size: -; j_call: TRBJ1-5; cdr3_nt: TGTGCCAGCAGTTACTCGGGGTGGAGGGCTCAGCCCCAGCATTTT; cdr3_aa: CASSYSGWRAQPQHF
v_call: TRBV19; d_call: TRBD1; clone_size: -; j_call: TRBJ1-5; cdr3_nt: TGTGCCAGTAGTAAACAGGGGAGGGGGAATCAGCCCCAGCATTTT; cdr3_aa: CASSKQGRGNQPQHF
v_call: TRBV9; d_call: TRBD1; clone_size: -; j_call: TRBJ1-1; cdr3_nt: TGTGCCAGCAGCGTAAGGGACAGGAACACTGAAGCTTTCTTT; cdr3_aa: CASSVRDRNTEAFF
v_call: TRBV9; d_call: TRBD2; clone_size: once; j_call: TRBJ2-2; cdr3_nt: TGTGCCAGCAGCGGGGGAGGGCCGACCGGGGAGCTGTTTTTT; cdr3_aa: CASSGGGPTGELFF
v_call: TRBV7-2; d_call: -; clone_size: -; j_call: TRBJ1-4; cdr3_nt: TGTGCCAGCACCGAACTCGGGGCCATGGGAAAACTGTTTTTT; cdr3_aa: CASTELGAMGKLFF
v_call: TRBV5-1; d_call: -; clone_size: -; j_call: TRBJ1-1; cdr3_nt: TGCGCCAGCAGTAGGGGATCATGGACTGAAGCTTTCTTT; cdr3_aa: CASSRGSWTEAFF
v_call: TRBV28; d_call: -; clone_size: -; j_call: TRBJ2-7; cdr3_nt: TGTGCCAGCAGTTTTCCAGGGGAAACCTACGAGCAGTACTTC; cdr3_aa: CASSFPGETYEQYF
v_call: TRBV19; d_call: TRBD2; clone_size: -; j_call: TRBJ2-3; cdr3_nt: TGTGCCAGTAGAGGGGAAGGGGAGGGTAGCACAGATACGCAGTATTTT; cdr3_aa: CASRGEGEGSTDTQYF